This T cell receptor (beta chain) was sequenced in a study of T cells in Graves' hyperthyroidism and ophthalmopathy. What was amplified from RNA transcripts were TCR beta CDR3 regions. The TCR CDR3 was amplified in a first-round RT-PCR using the HTBI primer set. TCRdb fed the multiplex PCR reads into MiXCR, producing one record per CDR3 protein. This sample yields approximately 400,000 distinct CDR3 sequences, of which about a fifth are seen a single time; about 4% belongs to the top ten. The germline V and J ends were trimmed by 1 base and 4 bases, with 8 bases remaining between them. The CDR3 consists of 13 residues. Germline V gene sequence: CDR1 SGDLS, CDR2 YYNGEE. This clonotype was counted ten times or more.

The sequenced sample was blood. The chain employs TRBV9 and TRBJ1-1; weak D call: TRBD1 (5 bases). The sequence was collected from a woman between 18 and 30 years old with Graves' hyperthyroidism. In DNA form, the CDR3 reads TGTGCCAGCAGCGTATATGGGGGCACTGAAGCTTTCTTT. It encodes CASSVYGGTEAFF.